This T cell receptor (beta chain) was identified during a study of beta chain features in type 1 diabetes. Broader study findings: At VDJ recombination sites, type 1 diabetes patients had fewer insertions and more deleted nucleotides. Cells with high TCR expression could be over-represented when cDNA is sequenced. Patients' naive, central memory and Treg TCRB repertoires seemed closer to one another than those of healthy donors.

Cell sorting via CD45RO/CCR7/CD25/CD127/CD95/CD27 was performed to obtain CD4+ naive, central memory, regulatory and stem cell-like memory cells. The V end was cut by 2 bases, the J end by 9 bases, with 11 bases between. Germline V CDR1 and CDR2: PRHDT, FYEKMQ (reference sequence). This CDR3 region has 13 residues. On this clone: The antigen is unknown.

TCRB transcripts that were expressed got sequenced, as all of the isolated RNA had been reverse transcribed. Here immunoSEQ multiplex PCR was the method, and the copy in TCRdb shows in-frame clones only, minus some. This table holds some 410,000 clones, about an eighth found once. Sequenced: naive CD4+ T cells from blood. The chain couples TRBV13 to TRBJ2-1; a weak D match, TRBD1 (6 bases). The sequence was collected from a woman younger than 30 in good health. As DNA, the CDR3 is TGTGCCAGCAGCTTAACTGGGGGCGCTGAGCAGTTCTTC. The encoded protein is CASSLTGGAEQFF.